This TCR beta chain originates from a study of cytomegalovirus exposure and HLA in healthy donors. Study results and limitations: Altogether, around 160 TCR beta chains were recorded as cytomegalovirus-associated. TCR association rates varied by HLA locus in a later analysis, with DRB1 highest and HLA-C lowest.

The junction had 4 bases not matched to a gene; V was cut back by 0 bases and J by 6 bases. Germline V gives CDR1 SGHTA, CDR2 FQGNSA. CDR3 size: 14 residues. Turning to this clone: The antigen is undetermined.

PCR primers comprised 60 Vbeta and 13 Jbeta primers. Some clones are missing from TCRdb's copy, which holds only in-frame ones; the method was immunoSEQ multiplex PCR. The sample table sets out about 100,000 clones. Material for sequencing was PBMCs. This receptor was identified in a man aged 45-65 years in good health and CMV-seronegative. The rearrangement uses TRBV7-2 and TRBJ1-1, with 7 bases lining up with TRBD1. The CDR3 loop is CASSLAGGLAEAFF. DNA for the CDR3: TGTGCCAGCAGCTTAGCAGGGGGCTTAGCTGAAGCTTTCTTT.